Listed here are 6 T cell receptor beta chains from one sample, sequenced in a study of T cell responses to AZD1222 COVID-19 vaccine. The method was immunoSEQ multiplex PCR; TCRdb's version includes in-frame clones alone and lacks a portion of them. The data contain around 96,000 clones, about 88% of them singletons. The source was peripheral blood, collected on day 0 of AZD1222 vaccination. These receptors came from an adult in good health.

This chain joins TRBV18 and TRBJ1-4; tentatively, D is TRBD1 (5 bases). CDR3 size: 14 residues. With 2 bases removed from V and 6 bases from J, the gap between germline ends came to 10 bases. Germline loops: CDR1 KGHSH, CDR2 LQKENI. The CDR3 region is CASSPNQGYEKLFF. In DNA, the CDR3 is TGTGCCAGCTCACCAAACCAGGGCTATGAAAAACTGTTTTTT.

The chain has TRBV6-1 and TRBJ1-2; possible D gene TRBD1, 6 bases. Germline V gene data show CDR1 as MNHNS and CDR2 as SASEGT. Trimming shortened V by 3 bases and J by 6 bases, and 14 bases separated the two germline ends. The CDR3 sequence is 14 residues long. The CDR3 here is CASSEQGLGDGYTF. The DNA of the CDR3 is TGTGCCAGCAGTGAGCAGGGGTTGGGGGATGGCTACACCTTC.

The CDR3 DNA reads as TGCAGTGCTAGTGGAGGGAACTCTGGGGCCAACGTCCTGACTTTC. Its translation is CSASGGNSGANVLTF. The rearrangement links TRBV20-1 to TRBJ2-6; D may be TRBD2 (6 bases). The CDR3 has 15 amino acids. Germline V gene data show CDR1 as DFQATT and CDR2 as SNEGSKA (reference sequence). The V gene lost 3 bases and the J gene lost 0 bases, with 9 bases spanning the gap.

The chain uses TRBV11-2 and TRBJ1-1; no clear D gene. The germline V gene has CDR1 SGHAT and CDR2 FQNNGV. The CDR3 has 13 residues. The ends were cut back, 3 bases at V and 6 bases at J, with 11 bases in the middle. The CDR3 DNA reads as TGTGCCAGCAGCTTCGGGAGGACTGCTGAAGCTTTCTTT. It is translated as CASSFGRTAEAFF.

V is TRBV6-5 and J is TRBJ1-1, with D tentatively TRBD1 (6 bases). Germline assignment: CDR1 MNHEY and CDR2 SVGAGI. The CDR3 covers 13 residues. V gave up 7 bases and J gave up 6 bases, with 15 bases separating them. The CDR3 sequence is CASTRSGGAEAFF. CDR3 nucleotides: TGTGCCAGCACCCGAAGCGGGGGCGCTGAAGCTTTCTTT.

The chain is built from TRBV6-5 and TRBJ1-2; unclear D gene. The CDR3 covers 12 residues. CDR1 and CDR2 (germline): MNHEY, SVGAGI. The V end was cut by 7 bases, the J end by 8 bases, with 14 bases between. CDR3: CASTDPGLGYTF. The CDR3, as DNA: TGTGCCAGCACCGACCCGGGGTTGGGCTACACCTTC.